The 3 T cell receptor beta chains below all came from one sample that was sequenced in a study of technical replicates of blood from several donors. Produced via immunoSEQ multiplex PCR; TCRdb's table is partial and in-frame only. The table lists 60,000 to 75,000 clones, 80% to 90% of them singletons, with less than 5.5% in the top ten. Sample: PBMCs. The receptors originated from a human donor in good health. Some clones in this sample may be carry-over from other donors' samples.

V usage is TRBV7-9 and J usage is TRBJ1-2; D is undetermined. The CDR3 covers 13 residues. The V and J ends lost 5 bases and 4 bases respectively, with 11 bases between them. Germline-derived CDR1 and CDR2 are SEHNR and FQNEAQ (reference sequence). CDR3 sequence reads: CASSRGDGYGYTF. In DNA form, the CDR3 reads TGTGCCAGCAGCCGGGGTGATGGCTATGGCTACACCTTC.

Only a few counts were recorded for this clone. This likely comes from a read error, as the CDR3 has no conserved phenylalanine or tryptophan at its end. The DNA is omitted, as the CDR3 cannot be located on it reliably, and the CDR3 follows TCRdb's listing. The rearrangement uses TRBV7-6 and TRBJ1-1; the D call of TRBD1 is as the table states it, not checked on the DNA. Germline V lookup: CDR1 SGHVS, CDR2 FNYEAQ. A total of 11 residues make up the CDR3, ends included. CDR3 sequence reads: CASSSDRTHRP.

This clone was recorded only once. The CDR3 is CASSPIVRSYNEQFF. The DNA for the CDR3 is TGTGCCAGCAGTCCCATAGTGAGATCCTACAATGAGCAGTTCTTC. The rearrangement uses TRBV2 and TRBJ2-1; D gene uncertain. V was clipped by 5 bases and J by 1 base, with 12 bases between them. The CDR3 runs to 15 residues. The germline CDR1 and CDR2 sequences are SNHLY and FYNNEI.